The text below deals with one T cell receptor beta chain. Its antigen is not yet known. Base qualities are not provided; no much larger clone lies one nucleotide away. The entry originates in a study of identical twins (dated by TCRdb to about 2016). A note on the overall study: TCR alpha and beta repertoires from monozygotic twins, unrelated adults of various ages and cord blood were deep-sequenced to test whether fetal clonotypes persist. Replicate twin experiments were performed at different times using different library preparation protocols to rule out contamination.

Libraries came from 5' RACE. Sequencer: Illumina HiSeq 2000. A universal primer binding site was introduced by template switching, and a unique molecular identifier was present in the final cDNA, enabling accurate counting of TCR cDNA molecules. First-strand cDNA for TCR alpha and beta chains was synthesized from specific primers in the conserved constant-segment region. Each cDNA library was double barcoded, with a SMART-Mk sample barcode plus Illumina barcodes, to control for contamination. TruSeq adapter sequences, together with Illumina sample barcodes, were added in two successive PCR steps. TCR alpha and beta cDNA libraries were sequenced on the Illumina HiSeq platform with custom primers. In the source study's methods: MiGEC processed the raw reads to extract unique molecular identifiers, while MiXCR was used to determine the CDR3 positions. Recombination models were inferred per individual with the repgenHMM and IGoR tools using an EM algorithm. Shared clonotypes were analyzed with the tcR package in R, and sharing was normalized by the product of cloneset sizes. Out-of-frame nonproductive sequences were analyzed to study raw recombination free of thymic and clonal selection effects. Clones were called with MiXCR by TCRdb after fastp trimmed the public reads at Q25, and only in-frame beta chains were retained. Every CDR3 protein is listed once, alongside the most common genes and DNA of its rows. The V and J calls, along with clone size, are taken from TCRdb and not from the paper's own processing. The sample yields fewer than 900,000 distinct CDR3 sequences; less than 25% were counted once. In total, the top ten clones hold roughly 4% of the sample.

Only healthy Caucasian donors were included. Three pairs of female monozygotic twins, all aged roughly 18 to 30 years, made up the twin cohort. The RNA used for TCR libraries was isolated from peripheral blood mononuclear cells. Study-wide conclusions, independent of this receptor: Because the same donors could not be followed over many years, the conclusions relied on cross-sectional statistical analysis. Abundant cord blood beta clonotypes had fewer insertions, young adult naive repertoires showed a similar but weaker trend, and memory repertoires showed no such trend. Invariant T cells such as MAIT and iNKT could partly confound zero-insertion analyses, though diverse VJ usage argued against this for most clonotypes. A weaker excess of twin sharing was found in beta out-of-frame sequences because the signal-to-noise ratio was lowered by fewer shared sequences. Compared with coincidental sharing between unrelated individuals, an excess of low generation-probability sequences was observed among out-of-frame TCR alpha sequences shared between twins. Out-of-frame TCR alpha sharing in monozygotic twins was systematically underestimated by recombination models, whereas sharing between unrelated individuals was in agreement with the recombination models.

These data also featured in a second study, about T cells expressing NK-cell markers. As that second study puts it: Under 10 donors provided sorted CD3+CD56+NKG2C+, CD3+CD56+NKG2C- and CD3+CD56-NKG2C+ T-cell subsets, whose TCR beta-chain repertoires were profiled. Among the eight sequenced donors, only one was HCMV-seronegative, while the other seven were HCMV-seropositive. In several experiments an anti-gammadeltaTCR antibody was added to restrict sorting to alphabetaTCR-expressing T cells. In about 6 donors, the dominant CD3+CD56+NKG2C+ clonotypes were found to rank among the top 10 CD8+ clonotypes and to make up roughly 1.0-7.5% of CD8+ T cells. Those dominant clonotypes were again the most abundant among CD3+CD56-NKG2C+ cells in four donors, at roughly 25-65%. Whether the expanded NKG2C-expressing T cell clones were specific for HCMV antigens remained unclear. All eight donors whose samples were sequenced were randomly selected healthy volunteers, three of them men and five women. A commercial ELISA kit detecting HCMV-specific IgG in serum was used to determine HCMV serostatus. For more than five donors, bulk peripheral blood T-cell repertoires were additionally sequenced from unsorted PBMC. MIGEC handled demultiplexing of the reads and grouping by UMI, while MiTCR was used to assemble and quantify clonotypes. To exclude erroneous sequences, any TCR cDNA sequence not supported by at least two reads was discarded. The tcR package was used for downstream repertoire analysis, and clonotypes were matched between fractions using CDR3 nucleotide sequence together with V segment. VDJmatch was used to annotate antigen specificity against VDJdb, with one amino acid substitution allowed in CDR3.

The sequenced material came from PBMCs. The sequence came from a woman aged 18-35 years in good health.

The DNA is TGCAGTGCTCCGGGACACTTCTACGAGCAGTACTTC. Its protein is CSAPGHFYEQYF. The V gene is TRBV20-1 and the J gene is TRBJ2-7, with TRBD1 tentatively as D gene (6 bases match). CDR1 DFQATT and CDR2 SNEGSKA are derived from the germline V gene (reference sequence). The CDR3 has 12 amino acids, counting the end cysteine and phenylalanine. Only CDR3 DNA is held: 36 bases, read in frame from base 1. Between the V and J ends, shortened by 5 bases and 3 bases respectively, the junction contains 11 bases.